This T cell receptor beta chain was captured by sequencing in a study of T-cell memory formation after mild COVID-19. In the study overall: Most TCR clusters belonged to a single donor.

Study results and limitations: Day 15 to 85 contractors were CD4/CD8 balanced; later expanders leaned CD4+.

This clonotype has more than one count but fewer than ten. Its antigen is as yet unknown. TCRdb redid the calling of the 5' RACE reads with MiXCR, one entry per CDR3 protein. The sample shows some 440,000 distinct CDR3 sequences, approximately 25% of them seen only once. The CDR3 spans 12 residues. Germline CDR1 is MNHNS and CDR2 is SASEGT. Trimming pared 2 bases from V and 4 bases from J, leaving 3 bases between. The V call is TRBV6-1, the J call TRBJ2-1, with no clear D. The sequence came from an adult woman who had mild COVID-19 (a few samples of this study predate the infection). Cell type and time point are not known. Sequences were obtained from PBMCs or a T cell subset sorted from them (not recorded which). The CDR3 reads CASSERYNEQFF. The CDR3 DNA is TGTGCCAGCAGTGAACGGTACAATGAGCAGTTCTTC.